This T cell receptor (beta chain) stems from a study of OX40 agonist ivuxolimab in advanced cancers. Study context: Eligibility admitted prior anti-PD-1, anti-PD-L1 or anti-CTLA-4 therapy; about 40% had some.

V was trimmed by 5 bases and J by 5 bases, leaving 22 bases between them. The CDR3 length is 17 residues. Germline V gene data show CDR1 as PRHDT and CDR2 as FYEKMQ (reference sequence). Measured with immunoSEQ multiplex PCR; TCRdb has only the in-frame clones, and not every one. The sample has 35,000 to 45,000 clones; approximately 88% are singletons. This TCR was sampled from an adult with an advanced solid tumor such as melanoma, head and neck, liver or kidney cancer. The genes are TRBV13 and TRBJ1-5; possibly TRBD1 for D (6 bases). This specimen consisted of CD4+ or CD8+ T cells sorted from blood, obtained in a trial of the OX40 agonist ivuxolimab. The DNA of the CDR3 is TGTGCCAGCAGCCCCGGTGGGGGGGGCAGGGGATATCAGCCCCAGCATTTT. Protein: CASSPGGGGRGYQPQHF.